This paragraph covers one T cell receptor (beta chain) sequence. What it recognizes is unknown. The record originates from a study of OX40 agonist ivuxolimab in advanced cancers. Study-wide findings and caveats: Still undetermined is the antigen specificity of the expanded peripheral T cells.

TCRdb's copy holds only in-frame clones and misses some; the assay was immunoSEQ multiplex PCR. Of some 140,000 clones listed, about 93% are singletons. From germline, CDR1 is SGHVS and CDR2 FQNEAQ. V was clipped by 1 base and J by 1 base, with 13 bases between them. This CDR3 contains 16 residues. This chain connects TRBV7-8 to TRBJ2-5; D gene unclear. This receptor was identified in an adult with an advanced solid tumor such as melanoma, head and neck, liver or kidney cancer. Sequencing was performed on CD4+ or CD8+ T cells sorted from blood, taken in a trial of the OX40 agonist ivuxolimab. As DNA, the CDR3 is TGTGCCAGCAGCTTAGGGGCATGGGCTAGCCAAGAGACCCAGTACTTC. It translates to CASSLGAWASQETQYF.